The next 25 T cell receptor beta chains were all read from a single sample in a study of blood T cell repertoires in COVID-19. TCRdb's table, derived via immunoSEQ multiplex PCR, lists solely in-frame clones and lacks some. The sample shows 150,000 to 200,000 clones, about four fifths of them seen only once. Input material: peripheral blood. The receptors stem from a man aged 70 or older with active or convalescent COVID-19.

The gene calls are TRBV19 and TRBJ1-3, with unresolved D. The length of the CDR3 is 14 residues. Trimming removed 2 bases from V and 2 bases from J, with 7 bases in between. Germline CDR1 LNHDA, CDR2 SQIVND (reference sequence). This chain's CDR3 is CASSITNPGNTIYF. The CDR3 region has the DNA TGTGCCAGTAGTATAACAAACCCTGGAAACACCATATATTTT.

The rearrangement links TRBV9 to TRBJ2-1; 8 bases align to TRBD2. The ends lost 3 bases at V and 6 bases at J; junction bases unmatched: 14. The CDR3 runs to 17 residues. Germline assignment: CDR1 SGDLS and CDR2 YYNGEE. CDR3: CASSDRERGLVFNEQFF. The CDR3, as DNA: TGTGCCAGCAGCGATAGGGAAAGGGGACTAGTGTTCAATGAGCAGTTCTTC. Together with reference TRBV9 and TRBJ2-1, the CDR3 gives the full variable domain: DSGVTQTPKHLITATGQRVTLRCSPRSGDLSVYWYQQSLDQGLQFLIQYYNGEERAKGNILERFSAQQFPDLHSELNLSSLELGDSALYFCASSDRERGLVFNEQFFGPGTRLTVL.

The rearrangement joins TRBV19 to TRBJ1-5, with 8 bases lining up with TRBD1. Germline CDR1 is LNHDA and CDR2 is SQIVND (reference sequence). The CDR3 is 18 residues long. Trimming cost V 8 bases and J 0 bases; bases outside gene matches: 15. The chain's CDR3 is CASGNIGTGYYSNQPQHF. CDR3 coding DNA: TGTGCCAGTGGGAACATCGGGACAGGTTATTATAGCAATCAGCCCCAGCATTTT.

The rearrangement joins TRBV10-1 to TRBJ2-1; a possible D gene is TRBD1 (5 bases). The CDR3 consists of 14 residues. CDR1 is WNHNN, CDR2 SYGVQD, per germline (reference sequence). V was clipped by 2 bases and J by 9 bases, with 14 bases between them. The CDR3 DNA is TGCGCCAGCAGTGAGCTCCGTCAGGGCGTTGAGCAGTTCTTC. It specifies CASSELRQGVEQFF.

The rearrangement joins TRBV5-1 to TRBJ1-1, with 8 bases aligning to TRBD1. Germline V gives CDR1 SGHRS, CDR2 YFSETQ. The CDR3 has 15 residues. The J segment lost 5 bases and the V segment lost 3 bases, leaving 9 bases of the junction unmatched. The CDR3 protein is CASSSQGQGGTEAFF. CDR3 bases: TGCGCCAGCAGCTCGCAAGGACAGGGTGGGACTGAAGCTTTCTTT.

V and J are TRBV10-3 and TRBJ1-5; maybe TRBD1 (5 bases). With 10 bases removed from V and 10 bases from J, the gap between germline ends came to 20 bases. The germline V gene encodes CDR1 ENHRY and CDR2 SYGVKD. This CDR3 has 13 residues. CDR3 nucleotides: TGTGCCACCAGGGAGAGCGATGGTCATCCCCAGCATTTT. Translating it yields CATRESDGHPQHF.

CDR3 sequence: CASSSPTAEGVNEQFF. As DNA, the CDR3 is TGTGCCAGCAGTTCCCCGACGGCGGAGGGAGTCAATGAGCAGTTCTTC. V usage is TRBV28 and J usage is TRBJ2-1; D possibly corresponds to TRBD2 (6 bases). Germline CDR1 is MDHEN and CDR2 is SYDVKM. CDR3 length equals 16 residues. The ends were cut back, 4 bases at V and 6 bases at J, with 19 bases in the middle.

The chain carries TRBV7-9 and TRBJ1-1; TRBD1 aligns across 9 bases. Germline lookup yields CDR1 SEHNR and CDR2 FQNEAQ (reference sequence). After removal of 1 base from V and 6 bases from J, the junction contained 3 bases not matched to a gene. CDR3 length: 14 residues. Written as DNA, the CDR3 is TGTGCCAGCAGCTTAGGACAGGGGGGCGCTGAAGCTTTCTTT. It is translated as CASSLGQGGAEAFF.

CDR3 in amino acids: CASSHLGQGYEQYF. CDR3 nucleotides: TGTGCCAGCAGCCACCTCGGGCAGGGCTACGAGCAGTACTTC. V usage is TRBV3-1 (or the pseudogene TRBV3-2) and J usage is TRBJ2-7; a possible D gene is TRBD1 (5 bases). Trimming stripped 3 bases from V and 3 bases from J, with 12 bases between. The CDR3 runs 14 residues. Germline V CDR1 and CDR2: LGHDT, YNNKEL (reference sequence).

CDR3 nucleotides: TGTGCCAGCAGCCATTTACTAGCGCTATACACCGGGGAGCTGTTTTTT. This codes for CASSHLLALYTGELFF. The chain carries TRBV7-9 and TRBJ2-2, with TRBD2 matching 7 bases. The V and J ends lost 5 bases and 3 bases, in that order; junction bases with no gene match: 9. The CDR3 length is 16 residues. Germline CDR1 reads SEHNR; CDR2 reads FQNEAQ (reference sequence).

The V gene is TRBV24-1, the J gene TRBJ1-2; D ambiguous. This CDR3 comprises 14 residues. Germline V CDR1 and CDR2: KGHDR, SFDVKD. V dropped 1 base and J dropped 1 base, with 6 bases sitting between them. Here the CDR3 reads CATSDLRSNYGYTF. The CDR3 nucleotides read TGTGCCACCAGTGATTTAAGGAGTAACTATGGCTACACCTTC.

The chain has TRBV27 and TRBJ1-1, with D maybe TRBD1 (5 bases). V lost 3 bases to trimming and J lost 1 base, with 12 bases between them. This CDR3 is 15 amino acids long. CDR1 is MNHEY and CDR2 is SMNVEV in the germline V gene (reference sequence). The CDR3 protein is CASSFSRARNTEAFF. The CDR3 DNA reads TGTGCCAGCAGTTTCAGCAGGGCGAGGAACACTGAAGCTTTCTTT.

The rearrangement joins TRBV4-3 to TRBJ2-2; D gene uncertain. The CDR3 runs to 15 residues. V lost 1 base and J 4 bases, leaving 10 bases between the germline ends. The germline gives CDR1 LGHNA, CDR2 YSLEER. The DNA for the CDR3 is TGCGCCAGCAGCCAAGGGTACAGCCCCACCGGGGAGCTGTTTTTT. Translation gives CASSQGYSPTGELFF.

This rearrangement joins TRBV28 to TRBJ1-6; tentatively, D is TRBD1 (5 bases). The CDR3 is 13 residues long. The germline gives CDR1 MDHEN, CDR2 SYDVKM. Trimming removed 4 bases from V and 8 bases from J, with 9 bases in between. CDR3 loop: CASSSTAYSPLHF. The CDR3 DNA reads TGTGCCAGCAGTTCGACAGCTTATTCACCCCTCCACTTT.

V usage is TRBV10-1 and J usage is TRBJ2-1, with a weak D call TRBD2 (7 bases). Germline V gene sequence: CDR1 WNHNN, CDR2 SYGVQD (reference sequence). V was shortened by 7 bases and J by 8 bases, with 15 bases between the two germline ends. The CDR3 is 13 residues long. CDR3 DNA sequence: TGCGCCAGCAATAGGGGGGAGGGAGATGAGCAGTTCTTC. It yields the protein CASNRGEGDEQFF.

This chain connects TRBV28 to TRBJ2-3, with 12 nucleotides matching TRBD2. Trimming at V came to 9 bases and at J to 2 bases, leaving 6 bases not matched to a gene. Germline CDR1 reads MDHEN; CDR2 reads SYDVKM. The CDR3 totals 15 residues. CDR3 bases: TGTGCCAGTCATTCTAGCGGGAGGGACACAGATACGCAGTATTTT. Translating gives CASHSSGRDTDTQYF.

This rearrangement joins TRBV6-4 to TRBJ2-3, with TRBD1 matching over 10 bases. This CDR3 has 15 residues. Germline CDR1 MRHNA, CDR2 SNTAGT. With 0 bases clipped from V and 4 bases from J, the junction kept 1 base outside the gene matches. The CDR3 reads CASSDSTGGADTQYF. CDR3 bases: TGTGCCAGCAGTGACTCGACAGGGGGCGCAGATACGCAGTATTTT.

This clone was detected once. The rearrangement joins TRBV4-3 to TRBJ1-3; D ambiguous. CDR1 is LGHNA, CDR2 YSLEER, per germline. This CDR3 region has 15 residues. Trimming took off 1 base at V and 3 bases at J, with 10 bases between the two ends. CDR3 bases: TGCGCCAGCAGCCAAGGAGAAGACTTTGGAAACACCATATATTTT. Its protein is CASSQGEDFGNTIYF.

Only a few counts were recorded for this clone. V is TRBV2 and J is TRBJ2-5, with 8 bases identical to TRBD1. Germline V gene lookup returns CDR1 SNHLY and CDR2 FYNNEI. V gave up 7 bases and J gave up 3 bases; unmatched junction bases: 10. CDR3 length equals 15 residues. CDR3 residues: CASTQTGVKEETQYF. The CDR3 coding sequence is TGTGCCAGCACGCAGACAGGGGTAAAGGAAGAGACCCAGTACTTC.

Concerning this clone: One junction end disagrees with the germline gene, perhaps due to a read error. Other DNA sequences in the sample encode the same CDR3. This chain joins TRBV5-1 and TRBJ1-1, with 8 positions matching TRBD1. Germline assignment: CDR1 SGHRS and CDR2 YFSETQ. The CDR3 loop spans 14 amino acids. CDR3 nucleotide sequence: TGCGCCAGCAGTTTGGACAGGGCGAACACTGAAGCTTTCTTT. This translates into CASSLDRANTEAFF.

The V call is TRBV5-8, the J call TRBJ1-2, with D tentatively TRBD1 (5 bases). This CDR3 spans 15 amino acids. V lost 2 bases, J lost 4 bases, and 15 bases lay in between. Germline assignment: CDR1 SGHTS and CDR2 YDEGEE. The CDR3 loop reads CASSFRARNGYGYTF. The CDR3 DNA follows: TGTGCCAGCAGCTTCAGGGCCAGGAACGGCTATGGCTACACCTTC.

V is TRBV5-1 and J is TRBJ2-7; D is unresolved. With 1 base removed from V and 3 bases from J, the gap between germline ends came to 11 bases. The germline gives CDR1 SGHRS, CDR2 YFSETQ. The CDR3 runs to 14 residues. CDR3 DNA: TGCGCCAGCAGCTTGTCTGTGAACAGCTACGAGCAGTACTTC. Translating it yields CASSLSVNSYEQYF.

The CDR3 here is CASSLDRLAVPDTQYF. DNA of the CDR3: TGTGCCAGCAGCTTGGATAGACTAGCGGTTCCAGATACGCAGTATTTT. This chain joins TRBV5-4 and TRBJ2-3; 9 bases line up with TRBD2. The germline CDR1 and CDR2 sequences are SGHNT and YYREEE (reference sequence). CDR3 size: 16 residues. J lost 4 bases, V lost 0 bases, and 6 bases had no gene match.

The chain has TRBV5-1 and TRBJ2-1; 8 nucleotides align to TRBD2. Germline V CDR1 and CDR2: SGHRS, YFSETQ. CDR3 size: 18 residues. The trim removed 1 base at V and 0 bases at J, leaving 9 bases unmatched. The CDR3: CASSLRSSGHSSYNEQFF. The CDR3 DNA sequence: TGCGCCAGCAGCTTGAGGTCTAGCGGGCATAGCTCCTACAATGAGCAGTTCTTC.

Regarding this clone: Germline is not matched at one junction end, which may reflect a read error. The genes are TRBV29-1 and TRBJ1-5, with a weak D call TRBD1 (5 bases). The CDR3 totals 14 residues. Germline values: CDR1 SQVTM, CDR2 ANQGSEA. In DNA, the CDR3 is TGCAGCGTTTCTATTACAGGTAGCCATCAGCCCCAGCATTTT. It codes for CSVSITGSHQPQHF.